This T cell receptor beta chain was documented in a study of blood T cells in healthy people across ages. Findings and limits, study-wide: When one million T cells were used, diversity estimates were thought to be underestimates. Researchers said unsorted PBMCs prevented a conclusive naive versus antigen-experienced comparison.

PCR was performed a second time for about 7 to 12 cycles using a sample-barcoded 5' primer and a J-beta primer mix. Each of the cDNA molecules was tagged by a template-switch adaptor with 12 random nucleotides. Each CDR3 protein is one row after TCRdb ran MiXCR on the 5' RACE reads. The table has 2 million or so distinct CDR3 sequences, 49% seen once; the top ten hold over 2%. Trimming at V came to 2 bases and at J to 3 bases, leaving 9 bases not matched to a gene. Germline CDR1 is MNHEY and CDR2 is SVGEGT. The CDR3 consists of 16 residues. This clonotype was seen only a few times. Its antigen is not identified. The study recruited healthy Caucasian donors from Russia who were aged about 6 to 90.

The origin of this receptor is a woman aged 40 to 50 in good health. The rearrangement joins TRBV6-2 or TRBV6-3 to TRBJ2-7, with 8 bases fitting TRBD1. Sequencing was carried out using blood. CDR3 region: CASSYKADREGYEQYF. CDR3 DNA: TGTGCCAGCAGTTACAAGGCGGACAGGGAAGGCTACGAGCAGTACTTC.